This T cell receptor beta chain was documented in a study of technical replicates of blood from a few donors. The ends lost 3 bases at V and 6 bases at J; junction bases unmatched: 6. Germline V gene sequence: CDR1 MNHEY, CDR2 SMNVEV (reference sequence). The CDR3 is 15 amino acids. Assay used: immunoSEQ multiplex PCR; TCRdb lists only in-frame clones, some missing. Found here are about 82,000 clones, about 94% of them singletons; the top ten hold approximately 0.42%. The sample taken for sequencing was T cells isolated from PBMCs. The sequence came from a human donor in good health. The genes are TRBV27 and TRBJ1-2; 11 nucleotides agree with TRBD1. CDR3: CASSFRTGGGDGYTF. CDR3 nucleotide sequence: TGTGCCAGCAGTTTTCGGACAGGGGGCGGGGATGGCTACACCTTC.